Below, 4 T cell receptor beta chains from the same sample are listed, as sequenced in a study of control samples from healthy donors and cancer patients. Using immunoSEQ multiplex PCR, the repertoire was profiled, and TCRdb retains in-frame clones only, with some absent. The data hold 70,000 to 80,000 clones, with around 90% observed a single time. The sequencing sample was made of PBMCs. The receptors originated from a woman aged 45-65 years with colorectal cancer.

The chain employs TRBV7-9 and TRBJ1-2; D may be TRBD1 (5 bases). The CDR3 consists of 15 residues. V was trimmed by 5 bases and J by 8 bases, leaving 21 bases between them. Germline V gives CDR1 SEHNR, CDR2 FQNEAQ (reference sequence). Written as DNA, the CDR3 is TGTGCCAGCAGCCTTCTGTCCAGTCAGGGTCGGGGCTACACCTTC. It translates to CASSLLSSQGRGYTF.

This chain uses TRBV30 with TRBJ2-2; 9 bases fit TRBD1. The CDR3 is made up of 15 amino acids. V shed 4 bases, J shed 6 bases, and the junction held 9 bases outside the gene matches. In germline, CDR1 is GTSNPN, CDR2 SVGIG (reference sequence). In nucleotides, the CDR3 is TGTGCCTGGACCTTCGGGACAGGGATTTCCGGGGAGCTGTTTTTT. Translation gives CAWTFGTGISGELFF.

The rearrangement links TRBV6-2 or TRBV6-3 to TRBJ1-1; 8 positions agree with TRBD1. Germline lookup yields CDR1 MNHEY and CDR2 SVGEGT. Trimming took 6 bases from V and 4 from J; bases not matched to a gene: 7. This CDR3 is 14 amino acids long. The CDR3 protein is CASSRGQGGTEAFF. The CDR3 DNA reads as TGTGCCAGCAGCCGCGGACAGGGCGGCACTGAAGCTTTCTTT.

Note on this clone: This same CDR3 is encoded by further DNA sequences in the sample. The chain couples TRBV28 to TRBJ1-3, with 9 bases lining up with TRBD1. V shed 6 bases, J shed 2 bases, and the junction held 5 bases outside the gene matches. Germline-derived CDR1 and CDR2 are MDHEN and SYDVKM. CDR3 length: 15 amino acids. The CDR3 bases are TGTGCCAGCAGGTCCGGGACAGGGACTGGAAACACCATATATTTT. This gives the protein CASRSGTGTGNTIYF.